This entry concerns a single T cell receptor (beta chain). This sample is part of a study of blood T cell repertoires in COVID-19. Study-level background: The United States, Italy and Spain were the sources of the acute and convalescent COVID-19 samples. T cells, B-cell-depleted T cells, or PBMCs supplied cDNA or gDNA.

As handled by the study authors: Quantification of nucleated cells was approximated via reference gene primer amplification. TCRdb's table, derived via immunoSEQ multiplex PCR, lists solely in-frame clones and lacks some. V, J and clone size reflect that table, while D and trimming were determined from the DNA. The sample consists of approximately 180,000 clones, approximately 85% of them appearing once. V gave up 4 bases and J gave up 1 base, with 14 bases separating them. This CDR3 comprises 15 residues. The germline V gene encodes CDR1 MNHEY and CDR2 SVGAGI. The TCR was taken from a man aged 55 to 70 with acute or convalescent COVID-19. The chain joins TRBV6-5 to TRBJ2-7; the D gene is possibly TRBD1 (6 bases). Sequencing was done on a sample of peripheral blood. The CDR3 region is CASSFQQGRSYEQYF. CDR3 nucleotides: TGTGCCAGCAGTTTCCAACAGGGAAGGTCCTACGAGCAGTACTTC.